These 19 T cell receptor beta chains originate from one sample sequenced in a study of T cells in Graves' hyperthyroidism and ophthalmopathy. RNA transcripts were the template for amplifying TCR beta CDR3 regions. TCR CDR3 underwent first-round RT-PCR with the HTBI primer set. TCRdb re-derived calls from the multiplex PCR reads in MiXCR, one entry per CDR3 protein. The profile shows roughly 500,000 distinct CDR3 sequences, roughly 16% of them singletons. Sequencing was done on a sample of blood. The source of these receptors is a woman aged 25-40 years with Graves' ophthalmopathy.

This clonotype was seen only a few times. V gene TRBV9 combines with J gene TRBJ2-7; tentatively, D is TRBD1 (5 bases). Germline values: CDR1 SGDLS, CDR2 YYNGEE. This CDR3 region has 15 residues. The germline V and J ends were trimmed by 0 bases and 0 bases, with 10 bases remaining between them. CDR3 sequence reads: CASSVGDSRSYEQYF. In DNA form, the CDR3 reads TGTGCCAGCAGCGTAGGCGACAGCCGCTCCTACGAGCAGTACTTC.

The CDR3 DNA reads as TGTGCCAGCAGCTCGTCCGCTCATTCCGGGACTAGCGGGAGGGCCTCCTACAATGAGCAGTTCTTC. Amino acids: CASSSSAHSGTSGRASYNEQFF. The V gene is TRBV7-9, the J gene TRBJ2-1; the match to TRBD2 covers 16 bases. Germline-derived CDR1 and CDR2 are SEHNR and FQNEAQ (reference sequence). The length of the CDR3 is 22 residues. Trimming at V came to 4 bases and at J to 0 bases, leaving 15 bases not matched to a gene.

The rearrangement uses TRBV6-2 or TRBV6-3 and TRBJ2-1; D gene uncertain. Per the germline V gene, CDR1 is MNHEY and CDR2 is SVGEGT. CDR3 length: 13 residues. Trimming stripped 2 bases from V and 7 bases from J, with 9 bases between. In DNA form, the CDR3 reads TGTGCCAGCAGTTACACACTCAGGAATGAGCAGTTCTTC. It yields the protein CASSYTLRNEQFF.

This chain connects TRBV4-3 to TRBJ1-1; D uncertain. Per the germline V gene, CDR1 is LGHNA and CDR2 is YSLEER. CDR3 length: 15 amino acids. The V end was cut by 0 bases, the J end by 11 bases, with 19 bases between. CDR3 in DNA: TGCGCCAGCAGCCAAGATTATCCGACCCCAACTGGGGCTTTCTTT. Its protein is CASSQDYPTPTGAFF.

As for this clonotype: Sequence at one end of the junction differs from germline and may be a read error. This rearrangement joins TRBV2 to TRBJ2-1; D remains unclear. CDR3 length: 13 amino acids. CDR1 SNHLY and CDR2 FYNNEI come from the germline V gene. CDR3 coding DNA: TGTGCGAGCACCGCCTTCTCCTACAATGAGCAGTTCTTC. It codes for CASTAFSYNEQFF.

This clonotype was seen more than once but under ten times. The chain combines TRBV10-2 with TRBJ2-5, with 11 bases that match TRBD1. V dropped 6 bases and J dropped 5; count of bases not matched to a gene: 8. This CDR3 region has 15 residues. Germline values: CDR1 WSHSY, CDR2 SAAADI. DNA for the CDR3: TGCGCCAGCAGGAGGGGGACAGGGGGATCCGAGACCCAGTACTTC. It specifies CASRRGTGGSETQYF.

Ten or more counts support this clonotype. V usage is TRBV27 and J usage is TRBJ2-4; 9 bases line up with TRBD1. There are 15 residues in the CDR3. Germline values: CDR1 MNHEY, CDR2 SMNVEV (reference sequence). V lost 6 bases, J lost 5 bases, and 8 bases stayed unmatched. The CDR3 DNA follows: TGTGCCAGCAGCAACACCGGGACAGGGCAAAACATTCAGTACTTC. It is translated as CASSNTGTGQNIQYF.

This clonotype was detected many times. This CDR3 is CSARDPGTDTQYF. DNA for the CDR3: TGCAGTGCTAGAGACCCAGGCACAGATACGCAGTATTTT. The rearrangement joins TRBV20-1 to TRBJ2-3; D is unclear. Germline CDR1 and CDR2: DFQATT and SNEGSKA (reference sequence). The length of the CDR3 is 13 residues. V gave up 0 bases and J gave up 1 base, with 5 bases separating them.

This clonotype showed up just a few times. The V call is TRBV6-1, the J call TRBJ2-7; 8 nucleotides align to TRBD1. The V and J ends lost 5 bases and 1 base, in that order; junction bases with no gene match: 4. CDR3 length: 14 residues. CDR1 MNHNS and CDR2 SASEGT come from the germline V gene. CDR3 in amino acids: CASSYDRGSYEQYF. The CDR3 DNA reads as TGTGCCAGCAGTTATGACAGGGGTTCCTACGAGCAGTACTTC.

As concerns this clonotype: With a much larger clone just one base away, this may be a read error. The CDR3 ends on some other residue instead of the conserved phenylalanine or tryptophan, so this is likely a read error. The J gene is TRBJ2-4, the V gene TRBV20-1, with D hard to call. Per germline, CDR1 DFQATT and CDR2 SNEGSKA (reference sequence). Trimming removed 6 bases at V and 0 bases at J, with 9 bases between. CDR3 length: 13 amino acids. DNA for the CDR3: TGCAGTGCGTTCTTACTAGCCAAAAACATTCAGTACCTC. It codes for CSAFLLAKNIQYL.

The CDR3 bases are TGTGCCAGCAGCCCCGGACTAGCGGTGAGAGACGCAGATACGCAGTATTTT. Its protein product is CASSPGLAVRDADTQYF. This chain connects TRBV7-9 to TRBJ2-3; 10 bases are shared with TRBD2. Germline V lookup: CDR1 SEHNR, CDR2 FQNEAQ (reference sequence). Unmatched junction bases numbered 12, after V lost 5 bases and J lost 4 bases. The CDR3 totals 17 residues.

J is TRBJ2-2 and V is TRBV9; no definite D call. The germline V gene has CDR1 SGDLS and CDR2 YYNGEE. The CDR3 is 14 amino acids. V was clipped by 2 bases and J by 6 bases, with 11 bases between them. The CDR3, as DNA: TGTGCCAGCAGCGTGGATGGCGGATCCGGGGAGCTGTTTTTT. Protein: CASSVDGGSGELFF.

This clonotype was observed many times. The chain has TRBV11-1 and TRBJ2-3; TRBD2 is a possible D gene (6 bases). Trimming cost V 1 base and J 3 bases, with 17 bases left between them. The length of the CDR3 is 17 residues. Looked up from germline, CDR1 is SGHAT and CDR2 is FQDESV (reference sequence). The CDR3 DNA sequence: TGTGCCAGCAGCTTAGACGGTAGCGGAGGAGGGACAGATACGCAGTATTTT. It specifies CASSLDGSGGGTDTQYF. Variable domain in full (rest from reference TRBV11-1 and TRBJ2-3): EAEVAQSPRYKITEKSQAVAFWCDPISGHATLYWYRQILGQGPELLVQFQDESVVDDSQLPKDRFSAERLKGVDSTLKIQPAELGDSAMYLCASSLDGSGGGTDTQYFGPGTRLTVL.

The chain employs TRBV9 and TRBJ2-1, with D perhaps matching TRBD1 or TRBD2 (6 bases each). Trimming shortened V by 6 bases and J by 8 bases, and 18 bases separated the two germline ends. Germline CDR1 is SGDLS and CDR2 is YYNGEE. The CDR3 runs 14 residues. In DNA, the CDR3 is TGTGCCAGCAATCGGGGGCCCCAGTCCGATGAGCAGTTCTTC. It yields the protein CASNRGPQSDEQFF.

The rearrangement joins TRBV9 to TRBJ2-3; perhaps TRBD2 as D (5 bases). Trimming pared 1 base from V and 1 base from J, leaving 22 bases between. The CDR3 runs 19 residues. Germline V CDR1 and CDR2: SGDLS, YYNGEE. CDR3: CASSVSIRTRAAGTDTQYF. The DNA of the CDR3 is TGTGCCAGCAGCGTAAGTATCCGAACGAGGGCGGCGGGCACAGATACGCAGTATTTT. The entire variable domain, with the rest obtained from reference TRBV9 and TRBJ2-3, is as follows: DSGVTQTPKHLITATGQRVTLRCSPRSGDLSVYWYQQSLDQGLQFLIQYYNGEERAKGNILERFSAQQFPDLHSELNLSSLELGDSALYFCASSVSIRTRAAGTDTQYFGPGTRLTVL.

This clonotype occurred many times. The CDR3 coding sequence is TGTGCCAGCAGCACGAGTCGCCCGGGACAGCGACAAGAGACCCAGTACTTC. This codes for CASSTSRPGQRQETQYF. The chain recombines TRBV7-6 with TRBJ2-5; 7 bases are shared with TRBD1. Germline CDR1 reads SGHVS; CDR2 reads FNYEAQ. J was trimmed by 2 bases and V by 5 bases; bases with no gene match: 14. The CDR3 contains 17 residues.

Note on this clonotype: The germline gene is not matched at one end of the junction; a read error may be the cause. The genes are TRBV20-1 and TRBJ2-6; no clear D. Germline V CDR1 and CDR2: DFQATT, SNEGSKA (reference sequence). The CDR3 extends over 16 amino acids. In DNA form, the CDR3 reads TGCAGTGCTAGAGACGGACGGGTCTCTGGGACCAACGTCCTGACTTTC. This translates into CSARDGRVSGTNVLTF.

Many counts were recorded for this clonotype. This chain joins TRBV6-2 or TRBV6-3 and TRBJ2-7; 9 bases are shared with TRBD1. V shed 4 bases and J 3 bases; nucleotides not matched to a gene: 4. From germline, CDR1 is MNHEY and CDR2 SVGEGT. This CDR3 spans 14 amino acids. The CDR3 is CASSFGTGFYEQYF. For the CDR3, the DNA is TGTGCCAGCAGTTTCGGGACAGGGTTCTACGAGCAGTACTTC.

This clonotype was counted many times. The genes are TRBV5-6 and TRBJ2-5; TRBD2 agrees at 9 bases. The CDR3 has 15 amino acids. Germline CDR1 SGHDT, CDR2 YYEEEE. Trimming cost V 2 bases and J 2 bases; bases outside gene matches: 4. CDR3 nucleotide sequence: TGTGCCAGCAGCTTATGGGCGGGAGGGCAAGAGACCCAGTACTTC. This translates into CASSLWAGGQETQYF. The complete variable domain, with remaining parts taken from reference TRBV5-6 and TRBJ2-5, reads DAGVTQSPTHLIKTRGQQVTLRCSPKSGHDTVSWYQQALGQGPQFIFQYYEEEERQRGNFPDRFSGHQFPNYSSELNVNALLLGDSALYLCASSLWAGGQETQYFGPGTRLLVL.